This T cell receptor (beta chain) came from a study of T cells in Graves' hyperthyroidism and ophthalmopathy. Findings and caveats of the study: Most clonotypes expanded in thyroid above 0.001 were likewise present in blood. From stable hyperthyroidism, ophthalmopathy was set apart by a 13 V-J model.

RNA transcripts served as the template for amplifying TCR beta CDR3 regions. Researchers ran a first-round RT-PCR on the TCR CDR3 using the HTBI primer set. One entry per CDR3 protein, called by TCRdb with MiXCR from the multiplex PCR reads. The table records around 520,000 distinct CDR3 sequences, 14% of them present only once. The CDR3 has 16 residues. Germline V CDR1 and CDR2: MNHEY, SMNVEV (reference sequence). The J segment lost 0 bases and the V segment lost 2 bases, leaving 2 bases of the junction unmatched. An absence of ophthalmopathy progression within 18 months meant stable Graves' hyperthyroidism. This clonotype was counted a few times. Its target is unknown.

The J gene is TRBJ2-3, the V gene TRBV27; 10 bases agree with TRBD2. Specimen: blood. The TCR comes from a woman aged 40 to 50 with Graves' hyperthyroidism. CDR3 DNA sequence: TGTGCCAGCAGTTTAACTAGCGGGATTAGCACAGATACGCAGTATTTT. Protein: CASSLTSGISTDTQYF.